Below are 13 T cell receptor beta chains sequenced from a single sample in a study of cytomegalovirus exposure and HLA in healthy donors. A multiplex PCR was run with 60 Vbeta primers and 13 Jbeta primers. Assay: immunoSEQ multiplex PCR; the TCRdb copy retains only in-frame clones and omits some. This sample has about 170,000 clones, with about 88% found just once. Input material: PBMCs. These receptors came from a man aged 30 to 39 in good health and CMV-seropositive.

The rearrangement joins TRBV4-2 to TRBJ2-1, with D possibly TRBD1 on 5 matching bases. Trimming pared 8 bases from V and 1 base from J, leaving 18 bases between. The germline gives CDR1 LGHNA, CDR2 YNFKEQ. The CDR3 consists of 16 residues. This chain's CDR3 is CASSAQGRRSYNEQFF. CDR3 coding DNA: TGTGCCAGCTCCGCTCAGGGTCGGAGATCCTACAATGAGCAGTTCTTC.

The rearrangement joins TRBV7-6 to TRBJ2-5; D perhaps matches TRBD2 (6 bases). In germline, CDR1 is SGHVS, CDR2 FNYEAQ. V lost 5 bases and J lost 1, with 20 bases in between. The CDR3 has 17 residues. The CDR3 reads CASSVGVAGTSQETQYF. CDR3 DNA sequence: TGTGCCAGCAGCGTCGGGGTGGCGGGAACCTCCCAAGAGACCCAGTACTTC. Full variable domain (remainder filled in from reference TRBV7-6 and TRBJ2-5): GAGVSQSPRYKVTKRGQDVALRCDPISGHVSLYWYRQALGQGPEFLTYFNYEAQQDKSGLPNDRFSAERPEGSISTLTIQRTEQRDSAMYRCASSVGVAGTSQETQYFGPGTRLLVL.

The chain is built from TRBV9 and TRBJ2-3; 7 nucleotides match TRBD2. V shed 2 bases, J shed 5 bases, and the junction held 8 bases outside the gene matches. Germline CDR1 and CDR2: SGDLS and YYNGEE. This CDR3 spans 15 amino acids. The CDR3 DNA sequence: TGTGCCAGCAGCGTCGGGACTACCGGGGGAGATACGCAGTATTTT. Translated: CASSVGTTGGDTQYF.

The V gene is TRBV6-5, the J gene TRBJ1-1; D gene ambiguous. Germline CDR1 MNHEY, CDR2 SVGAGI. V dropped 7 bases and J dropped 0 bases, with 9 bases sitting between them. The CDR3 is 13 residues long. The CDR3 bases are TGTGCCAGCAAACTGGTTATGAACACTGAAGCTTTCTTT. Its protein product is CASKLVMNTEAFF.

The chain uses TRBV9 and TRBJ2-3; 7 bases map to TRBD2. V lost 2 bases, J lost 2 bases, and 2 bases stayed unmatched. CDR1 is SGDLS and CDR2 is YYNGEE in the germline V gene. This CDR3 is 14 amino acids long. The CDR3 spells CASSVSGNTDTQYF. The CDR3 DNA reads TGTGCCAGCAGCGTGAGCGGGAACACAGATACGCAGTATTTT. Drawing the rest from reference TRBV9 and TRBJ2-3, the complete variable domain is DSGVTQTPKHLITATGQRVTLRCSPRSGDLSVYWYQQSLDQGLQFLIQYYNGEERAKGNILERFSAQQFPDLHSELNLSSLELGDSALYFCASSVSGNTDTQYFGPGTRLTVL.

The CDR3 DNA reads as TGTGCCAGCAGTTTCTCCTCTGGGGCCAACGTCCTGACTTTC. It translates to CASSFSSGANVLTF. The chain recombines TRBV27 with TRBJ2-6; D uncertain. The CDR3 covers 14 residues. The V end lost 3 bases, the J end lost 0 bases, and 3 bases lay between the germline ends. Germline values: CDR1 MNHEY, CDR2 SMNVEV (reference sequence).

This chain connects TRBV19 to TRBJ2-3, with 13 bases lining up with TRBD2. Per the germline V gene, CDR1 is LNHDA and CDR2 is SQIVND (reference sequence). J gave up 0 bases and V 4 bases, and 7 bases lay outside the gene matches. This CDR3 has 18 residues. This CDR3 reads CASSTRTSGRYSTDTQYF. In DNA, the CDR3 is TGTGCCAGTAGTACTCGGACTAGCGGGAGATACAGCACAGATACGCAGTATTTT.

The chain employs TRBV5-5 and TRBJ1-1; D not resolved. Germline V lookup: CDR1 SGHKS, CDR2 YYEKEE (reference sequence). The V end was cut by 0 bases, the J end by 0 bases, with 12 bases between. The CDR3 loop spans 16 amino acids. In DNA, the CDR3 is TGTGCCAGCAGCTTGGGCAGTCTCGGGATGAACACTGAAGCTTTCTTT. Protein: CASSLGSLGMNTEAFF.

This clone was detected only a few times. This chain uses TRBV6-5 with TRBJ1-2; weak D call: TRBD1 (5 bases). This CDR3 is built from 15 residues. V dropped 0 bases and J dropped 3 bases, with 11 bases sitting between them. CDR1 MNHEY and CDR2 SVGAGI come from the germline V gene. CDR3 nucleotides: TGTGCCAGCAGTTACTCAGTGGGGCCCGACTATGGCTACACCTTC. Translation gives CASSYSVGPDYGYTF.

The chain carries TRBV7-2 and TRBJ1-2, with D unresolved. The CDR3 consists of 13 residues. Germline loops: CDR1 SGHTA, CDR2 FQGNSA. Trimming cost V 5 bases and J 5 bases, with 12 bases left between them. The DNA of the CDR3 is TGTGCCAGCAGCACTACCCGTTTATATGGCTACACCTTC. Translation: CASSTTRLYGYTF.

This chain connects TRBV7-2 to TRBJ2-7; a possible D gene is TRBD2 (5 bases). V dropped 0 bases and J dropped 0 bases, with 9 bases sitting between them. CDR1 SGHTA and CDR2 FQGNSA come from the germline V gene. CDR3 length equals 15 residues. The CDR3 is CASSLAGRPSYEQYF. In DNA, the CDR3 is TGTGCCAGCAGCTTAGCAGGGAGACCCTCCTACGAGCAGTACTTC.

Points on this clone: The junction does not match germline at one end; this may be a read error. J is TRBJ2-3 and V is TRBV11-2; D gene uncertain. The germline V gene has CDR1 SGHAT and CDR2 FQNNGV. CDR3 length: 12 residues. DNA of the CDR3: TGTGCCAGCAGCTTAGAATCTTTTAGGAGAGTTTTT. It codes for CASSLESFRRVF.

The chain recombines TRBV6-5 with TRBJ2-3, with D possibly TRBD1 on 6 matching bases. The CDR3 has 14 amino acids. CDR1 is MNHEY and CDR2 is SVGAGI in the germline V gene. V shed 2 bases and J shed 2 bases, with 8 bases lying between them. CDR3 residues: CASSYRDNTDTQYF. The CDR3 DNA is TGTGCCAGCAGTTACAGGGACAACACAGATACGCAGTATTTT.